Here is one TCR beta chain with its context. This sample was taken from a study of blood T cell repertoires in COVID-19. V shed 0 bases and J 6 bases; nucleotides not matched to a gene: 3. Germline V gives CDR1 ENHRY, CDR2 SYGVKD. This CDR3 comprises 15 residues. How the authors handled the data: Amplification with reference gene primers provided the estimates of nucleated cell counts. Using immunoSEQ multiplex PCR, the repertoire was profiled, and TCRdb retains in-frame clones only, with some absent. V and J calls and clone size are as listed in that table; D and trimming were resolved from the DNA. The data show tens of thousands of clones, about 89% seen once.

This TCR was recovered from a human donor in a cohort sampled during active COVID-19. The chain carries TRBV10-3 and TRBJ2-1; 9 bases fit TRBD2. The sample taken for sequencing was peripheral blood. CDR3 nucleotides: TGTGCCATCAGTGAGTCGGAGACTAGCGGCAATGAGCAGTTCTTC. Translation gives CAISESETSGNEQFF.